A single sample gave rise to the 17 T cell receptor beta chains below, sequenced in a study of technical replicates of blood from a few donors. TCRdb's copy holds only in-frame clones and misses some; the assay was immunoSEQ multiplex PCR. The table records 50,000 to 70,000 clones, about 95% of them present only once. The sample consisted of PBMCs. Source of these receptors: a human donor in good health. Some clones in this sample may be carry-over from other donors' samples.

J is TRBJ2-2 and V is TRBV27, with 9 bases matching TRBD2. The CDR3 loop spans 14 amino acids. J gave up 1 base and V 6 bases, and 0 bases lay outside the gene matches. In germline, CDR1 is MNHEY, CDR2 SMNVEV (reference sequence). The CDR3 is CASRLAGNTGELFF. The CDR3 bases are TGTGCCAGCAGACTAGCGGGGAACACCGGGGAGCTGTTTTTT.

The chain combines TRBV6-5 with TRBJ2-7, with D possibly being TRBD1 (6 bases). Germline CDR1 MNHEY, CDR2 SVGAGI. This CDR3 comprises 12 residues. Trimming pared 5 bases from V and 6 bases from J, leaving 11 bases between. CDR3 region: CASSPGVGEQYF. The CDR3 DNA reads TGTGCCAGCAGTCCAGGGGTCGGCGAGCAGTACTTC.

The chain uses TRBV2 and TRBJ2-7, with a weak D call TRBD2 (6 bases). Germline V CDR1 and CDR2: SNHLY, FYNNEI. The germline V and J ends were trimmed by 10 bases and 12 bases, with 22 bases remaining between them. The CDR3 length is 12 residues. In DNA form, the CDR3 reads TGTGCCACCGCACTCGGAAGGGGAGGCCCGTACTTC. Encoded protein: CATALGRGGPYF.

The CDR3 nucleotides are TGTGCCAGCAGCTTAGGGGTGGGTAGACAGGGAGGAGAGACCCAGTACTTC. This gives the protein CASSLGVGRQGGETQYF. The chain combines TRBV7-8 with TRBJ2-5; D is perhaps TRBD1 (7 bases). The ends were cut back, 1 base at V and 4 bases at J, with 19 bases in the middle. CDR1 is SGHVS and CDR2 is FQNEAQ in the germline V gene. The CDR3 sequence is 17 residues long.

The CDR3 DNA is TGTGCCACATCTAGCGGAGAGGTTGGGTTCTTC. It yields the protein CATSSGEVGFF. J is TRBJ2-1 and V is TRBV6-5; TRBD2 matches at 7 bases. V was pared by 10 bases and J by 15 bases, with 12 bases of the junction left unmatched. The germline V gene encodes CDR1 MNHEY and CDR2 SVGAGI. The CDR3 extends over 11 amino acids.

The rearrangement uses TRBV7-9 and TRBJ1-1; a possible D gene is TRBD1 (5 bases). This CDR3 region has 12 residues. Trimming cost V 8 bases and J 4 bases, with 11 bases left between them. Germline V gene data show CDR1 as SEHNR and CDR2 as FQNEAQ (reference sequence). CDR3 DNA: TGTGCCAGCGGTGGGGGGGGCACTGAAGCTTTCTTT. Amino acid sequence: CASGGGGTEAFF.

The chain has TRBV6-1 and TRBJ1-5, with 7 bases fitting TRBD1. CDR1 and CDR2 from the germline V gene are MNHNS and SASEGT. V was pared by 4 bases and J by 6 bases, with 6 bases of the junction left unmatched. CDR3 length: 14 residues. DNA of the CDR3: TGTGCCAGCAGTGTAAGACAGGGTGGTCAGCCCCAGCATTTT. It encodes CASSVRQGGQPQHF.

V is TRBV14 and J is TRBJ2-7; TRBD1 matches at 7 bases. Trimming removed 3 bases from V and 0 bases from J; junction bases left unmatched: 5. The CDR3 spans 15 residues. Germline V lookup: CDR1 SGHDN, CDR2 FVKESK. In DNA form, the CDR3 reads TGTGCCAGCAGCCAGGGGACAGTGATCTCCTACGAGCAGTACTTC. Translation gives CASSQGTVISYEQYF.

The V call is TRBV6-5, the J call TRBJ2-3; 15 nucleotides line up with TRBD2. CDR1 and CDR2 (germline): MNHEY, SVGAGI. Trimming removed 4 bases from V and 9 bases from J; junction bases left unmatched: 5. The CDR3 spans 15 residues. The CDR3 protein is CASSSGLAGGGTQYF. In DNA form, the CDR3 reads TGTGCCAGCAGTTCGGGACTAGCGGGAGGAGGGACGCAGTATTTT.

This rearrangement joins TRBV5-1 to TRBJ2-1; 8 bases are shared with TRBD2. The CDR3 extends over 20 amino acids. The V gene's germline CDR1 is SGHRS and CDR2 YFSETQ. Trimming cost V 2 bases and J 0 bases; bases outside gene matches: 16. The CDR3 sequence is CASSFGPRTSSRSSYNEQFF. In DNA form, the CDR3 reads TGCGCCAGCAGCTTCGGACCCCGGACTAGCTCACGGAGCTCCTACAATGAGCAGTTCTTC.

J is TRBJ1-2 and V is TRBV19; 10 bases are shared with TRBD1. CDR3 length equals 13 residues. The J segment lost 4 bases and the V segment lost 11 bases, leaving 7 bases of the junction unmatched. Germline lookup yields CDR1 LNHDA and CDR2 SQIVND (reference sequence). The DNA for the CDR3 is TGTGCCGCCACCAGGACAGGGGGCTATGGCTACACCTTC. Protein sequence: CAATRTGGYGYTF.

The chain couples TRBV25-1 to TRBJ1-4; D is uncertain. Germline V gene lookup returns CDR1 MGHDK and CDR2 SYGVNS. This CDR3 has 14 residues. Trimming cost V 2 bases and J 8 bases, with 12 bases left between them. CDR3 nucleotides: TGTGCCAGCAGTGAAGACTCGATAATGGAAAAACTGTTTTTT. It encodes CASSEDSIMEKLFF.

This rearrangement joins TRBV7-2 to TRBJ1-2; 8 bases are shared with TRBD1. The CDR3 length is 15 residues. The V gene's germline CDR1 is SGHTA and CDR2 FQGNSA. With V trimmed by 5 bases and J by 4 bases, 9 bases remained unmatched. The chain's CDR3 is CASSPWDRPVYGYTF. For the CDR3, the DNA is TGTGCCAGCAGCCCGTGGGACAGGCCGGTCTATGGCTACACCTTC.

The V call is TRBV5-8, the J call TRBJ2-7, with D hard to call. The CDR3 loop spans 11 amino acids. Trimming removed 3 bases at V and 2 bases at J, with 3 bases between. The germline gives CDR1 SGHTS, CDR2 YDEGEE. CDR3 loop: CASSSTYEQYF. CDR3 coding DNA: TGTGCCAGCAGCTCCACCTACGAGCAGTACTTC.

The rearrangement uses TRBV7-8 and TRBJ1-5; TRBD1 agrees at 9 bases. The V gene end was trimmed by 1 base and the J gene end by 0 bases; junction bases not matched to a gene: 7. Germline V gives CDR1 SGHVS, CDR2 FQNEAQ. The length of the CDR3 is 18 residues. The CDR3 region is CASSLVGQGSYSNQPQHF. The CDR3 DNA is TGTGCCAGCAGCTTAGTCGGACAGGGGTCATATAGCAATCAGCCCCAGCATTTT. The whole variable domain, filled in from reference TRBV7-8 and TRBJ1-5, reads GAGVSQSPRYKVAKRGQDVALRCDPISGHVSLFWYQQALGQGPEFLTYFQNEAQLDKSGLPSDRFFAERPEGSVSTLKIQRTQQEDSAVYLCASSLVGQGSYSNQPQHFGDGTRLSIL.

The chain has TRBV6-6 and TRBJ1-1; weak D call: TRBD1 (6 bases). The CDR3 runs to 15 residues. Germline values: CDR1 MNHNY, CDR2 SVGAGI (reference sequence). V lost 4 bases to trimming and J lost 4 bases, with 16 bases between them. In nucleotides, the CDR3 is TGTGCCAGCAGTTTCCAGACAGGTGGGGCCACTGAAGCTTTCTTT. Residues: CASSFQTGGATEAFF.

V and J are TRBV7-2 and TRBJ2-7, with D possibly being TRBD1 (6 bases). The CDR3 has 13 amino acids. The V and J ends lost 0 bases and 4 bases respectively, with 7 bases between them. Per the germline V gene, CDR1 is SGHTA and CDR2 is FQGNSA. The CDR3 DNA sequence: TGTGCCAGCAGCTTAGCCGGACAGTACGAGCAGTACTTC. Translated: CASSLAGQYEQYF.